This paragraph covers one T cell receptor (beta chain) sequence. Its antigen is not identified. The data stem from a study of shared clonotypes between healthy human individuals. Whole-study context: Contributing individuals were two females and three males aged 18 to 49. Study observations and caveats: Investigators expected sequencing depth to affect clonotype sharing among donors.

CD45RO negativity and positive selection for CCR7 defined naive CD8 cells, a population that excluded terminally differentiated effector memory CD45RA+ cells. The healthy adult donors were HIV-negative and reported no recent acute infections or vaccinations. This CDR3 is built from 12 residues. Deletions cut 5 bases from V and 4 bases from J, with 8 bases between. Germline CDR1 reads MNHEY; CDR2 reads SVGAGI. Per the authors' pipeline: Filtering of immunoSEQ junctional sequences could not match full-length read filtering. Using immunoSEQ multiplex PCR, the repertoire was profiled, and TCRdb retains in-frame clones only, with some absent. V and J calls plus clone size are reproduced from that table; the DNA served to infer D and trimming. The table lists around 2,000,000 clones, 85% to 95% of them singletons.

The rearrangement uses TRBV6-5 and TRBJ1-1, with D unresolved. The sequence was obtained from a man aged 18 to 29 in good health. Input material: naive CD8+ T cells sorted from blood. The DNA of the CDR3 is TGTGCCAGCAGTGGGCCGGCCACTGAAGCTTTCTTT. This translates into CASSGPATEAFF.